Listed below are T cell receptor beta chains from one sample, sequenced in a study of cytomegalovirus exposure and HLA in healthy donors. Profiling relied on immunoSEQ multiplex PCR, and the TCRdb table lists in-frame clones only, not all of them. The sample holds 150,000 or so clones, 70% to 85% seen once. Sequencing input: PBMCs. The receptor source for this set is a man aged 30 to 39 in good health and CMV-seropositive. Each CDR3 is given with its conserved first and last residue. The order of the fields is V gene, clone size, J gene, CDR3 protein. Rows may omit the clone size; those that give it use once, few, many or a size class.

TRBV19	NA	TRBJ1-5	CASSIDLVIPQPQHF
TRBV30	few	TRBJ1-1	CAWSVQQGRAFF
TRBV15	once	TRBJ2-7	CATSIGQNYEQYF
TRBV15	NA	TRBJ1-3	CATSSEYGALFGNTIYF
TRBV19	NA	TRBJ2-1	CASSIGTSVGNEQFF
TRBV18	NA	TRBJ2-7	CASSPLSGTGGYEQYF
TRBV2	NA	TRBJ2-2	CASSLPGTGENTGELFF
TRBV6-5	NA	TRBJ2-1	CASSPSDSSYNEQFF
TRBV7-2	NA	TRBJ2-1	CASSFPYSYNEQFF
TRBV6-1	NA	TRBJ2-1	CASSLGVNEQFF
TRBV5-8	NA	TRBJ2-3	CASSLGLIGGAGTDTQYF
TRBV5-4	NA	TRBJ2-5	CASSSAGLPKETQYF
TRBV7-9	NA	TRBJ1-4	CASSSGGGSLRLFF
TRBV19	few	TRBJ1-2	CASTHEGGVSYGYTF
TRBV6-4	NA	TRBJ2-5	CASSDQAGVFQETQYF
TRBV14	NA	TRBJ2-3	CASSQDTSLAASTDTQYF
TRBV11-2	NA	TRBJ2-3	CASSFDPRSTDTQYF
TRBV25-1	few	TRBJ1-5	CASRGSNGQSGEHF